The T cell receptor beta chain described here comes from a study of T-cell reconstitution after alpha-beta-depleted transplantation in children. Unique molecular identifiers were used to barcode this TCRbeta library. A single record per CDR3 protein comes from TCRdb applying MiXCR to the PCR reads. Altogether 190,000 or so distinct CDR3 sequences are present, roughly 15% being singletons, with the ten largest covering 13%. V shed 2 bases and J shed 3 bases, with 13 bases lying between them. Germline V CDR1 and CDR2: DFQATT, SNEGSKA (reference sequence). The CDR3 has 14 amino acids. This clonotype was counted at least ten times.

The sequencing here drew on PBMCs from the stem cell graft donor, taken from the stem cell graft. The clonotype comes from a human donor who donated a stem cell graft to a child with acute lymphoblastic leukemia. The chain has TRBV20-1 and TRBJ2-5; D is perhaps TRBD1 (6 bases). CDR3 in DNA: TGCAGTGCTAGACTTACAGGGATGAAAGAGACCCAGTACTTC. Protein: CSARLTGMKETQYF.